This TCR beta chain is from a study of blood T cell repertoires in COVID-19. Sequencing was performed with immunoSEQ multiplex PCR; in TCRdb, only in-frame clones are kept and a portion is missing. The table lists roughly 50,000 clones, approximately 89% of them singletons. Sequencing was performed on peripheral blood. The TCR originated in a woman aged 60 to 75 with active COVID-19.

The CDR3 region is CASSQEGGAITDTQYF. The DNA of the CDR3 is TGTGCCAGCAGCCAAGAAGGGGGGGCAATCACAGATACGCAGTATTTT. The V and J genes are TRBV4-2 and TRBJ2-3; D is perhaps TRBD2 (7 bases). V was trimmed by 0 bases and J by 2 bases, leaving 12 bases between them. The CDR3 runs 16 residues. CDR1 is LGHNA and CDR2 is YNFKEQ in the germline V gene.